This T cell receptor beta chain comes out of a study of blood T cell repertoires in COVID-19. Whole-study context: Both acute and convalescent COVID-19 samples were obtained from the United States, Italy and Spain. T cells, B-cell-depleted T cells, or PBMCs supplied cDNA or gDNA.

The CDR3 is made up of 15 amino acids. CDR1 is LNHDA, CDR2 SQIVND, per germline (reference sequence). With V trimmed by 5 bases and J by 3 bases, 7 bases remained unmatched. Under the authors' procedure: Estimation of nucleated cell counts relied on the amplification of reference gene primers. Some clones are missing from TCRdb's copy, which holds only in-frame ones; the method was immunoSEQ multiplex PCR. Clone size and V and J calls were adopted from that table, with D and trimming inferred from the DNA. The table shows more than 65,000 clones, with around three quarters occurring only once. The rearrangement links TRBV19 to TRBJ1-3, with TRBD1 identical over 7 bases. The TCR sequence derives from a man aged 55 to 69 with acute or convalescent COVID-19. The sample taken for sequencing was peripheral blood. CDR3 coding DNA: TGTGCCAGTAGTTACGACAGGGCAATTGGAAACACCATATATTTT. Translating it yields CASSYDRAIGNTIYF.